Presented here are 7 T cell receptor beta chains from one specimen sequenced in a study of CD8+ T cells in alopecia areata. Extraction and reverse transcription of RNA yielded cDNA as the sequencing template. Libraries were prepared by immunoSEQ multiplex PCR; TCRdb keeps only in-frame clonotypes and omits some of them. The sample carries 120,000 to 150,000 clones, around four fifths recorded once. Treatment denoted: oral pan-JAK inhibitor, 5-10 mg twice daily. The specimen comprised CD8+ T cells sorted from blood, sampled at week 4, from a patient treated with tofacitinib. Receptor source: a human donor with alopecia areata.

The CDR3 nucleotides read TGCAGCGTTGCTGGACTCCTATCTTCCACAGATACGCAGTATTTT. This encodes CSVAGLLSSTDTQYF. The chain carries TRBV29-1 and TRBJ2-3; possible D gene TRBD2, 5 bases. Germline-derived CDR1 and CDR2 are SQVTM and ANQGSEA. The V end was cut by 4 bases, the J end by 2 bases, with 16 bases between. The CDR3 contains 15 residues.

This clone was counted only a few times. The chain uses TRBV6-5 and TRBJ1-5; 10 nucleotides align to TRBD1. The J segment lost 5 bases and the V segment lost 1 base, leaving 5 bases of the junction unmatched. There are 16 residues in the CDR3. Per the germline V gene, CDR1 is MNHEY and CDR2 is SVGAGI. The CDR3 spells CASSYLGTGVDQPQHF. The CDR3 region has the DNA TGTGCCAGCAGTTACTTAGGGACAGGGGTTGATCAGCCCCAGCATTTT.

The chain carries TRBV5-1 and TRBJ2-1, with 12 bases matching TRBD2. This CDR3 is 15 amino acids long. The V gene's germline CDR1 is SGHRS and CDR2 YFSETQ. J gave up 8 bases and V 6 bases, and 9 bases lay outside the gene matches. CDR3 amino acids: CASTLAGGPLDEQFF. Written as DNA, the CDR3 is TGCGCCAGCACCCTAGCGGGGGGGCCCTTGGATGAGCAGTTCTTC.

The rearrangement uses TRBV27 and TRBJ2-4; 10 bases fit TRBD2. The CDR3 length is 16 residues. V was pared by 9 bases and J by 0 bases, with 8 bases of the junction left unmatched. Germline V gene data show CDR1 as MNHEY and CDR2 as SMNVEV (reference sequence). The CDR3 sequence: CASSLAGGLAKNIQYF. As DNA, the CDR3 is TGTGCCAGTTCCTTAGCGGGGGGCCTAGCCAAAAACATTCAGTACTTC.

This sequence joins TRBV6-5 and TRBJ1-1; possibly TRBD1 for D (5 bases). The CDR3 has 13 residues. The germline CDR1 and CDR2 sequences are MNHEY and SVGAGI. Deletions cut 2 bases from V and 5 bases from J, with 9 bases between. CDR3 sequence: CASSYAGGTEAFF. The CDR3 bases are TGTGCCAGCAGTTACGCGGGGGGGACTGAAGCTTTCTTT.

The V call is TRBV7-6, the J call TRBJ1-1; D unclear. The CDR3 loop spans 13 amino acids. Trimming pared 8 bases from V and 0 bases from J, leaving 10 bases between. Germline V gives CDR1 SGHVS, CDR2 FNYEAQ. This CDR3 is CASVQGMNTEAFF. CDR3 coding DNA: TGTGCCAGCGTCCAAGGGATGAACACTGAAGCTTTCTTT. Drawing the rest from reference TRBV7-6 and TRBJ1-1, the complete variable domain is GAGVSQSPRYKVTKRGQDVALRCDPISGHVSLYWYRQALGQGPEFLTYFNYEAQQDKSGLPNDRFSAERPEGSISTLTIQRTEQRDSAMYRCASVQGMNTEAFFGQGTRLTVV.

This clone is a singleton in its sample. The genes are TRBV4-1 and TRBJ2-7, with D tentatively TRBD2 (5 bases). Looked up from germline, CDR1 is MGHRA and CDR2 is YSYEKL. The V gene lost 0 bases and the J gene lost 3 bases, with 12 bases spanning the gap. The CDR3 has 15 residues. The CDR3 sequence is CASSQDERAYYEQYF. As DNA, the CDR3 is TGCGCCAGCAGCCAAGACGAGAGGGCATACTACGAGCAGTACTTC.